These 14 T cell receptor beta chains originate from one sample sequenced in a study of blood T cell repertoires in COVID-19. Assay used: immunoSEQ multiplex PCR; TCRdb lists only in-frame clones, some missing. The data contain 55,000 to 95,000 clones, around four fifths of them singletons. Sequencing was carried out using peripheral blood. Source of these receptors: a woman aged 55-69 years with acute or convalescent COVID-19.

This rearrangement joins TRBV5-6 to TRBJ2-2; D remains unclear. Germline assignment: CDR1 SGHDT and CDR2 YYEEEE. The CDR3 covers 16 residues. V shed 0 bases and J shed 0 bases, with 9 bases lying between them. The CDR3 reads CASSLVEAANTGELFF. The CDR3 region has the DNA TGTGCCAGCAGCTTGGTCGAGGCTGCGAACACCGGGGAGCTGTTTTTT.

The chain uses TRBV10-3 and TRBJ1-5; maybe TRBD1 (5 bases). V dropped 3 bases and J dropped 7 bases, with 16 bases sitting between them. The CDR3 contains 15 residues. The germline gives CDR1 ENHRY, CDR2 SYGVKD. CDR3 sequence (DNA): TGTGCCATCAGTGACGGGCAGGCGGGGGTGCAGCCCCAGCATTTT. This gives the protein CAISDGQAGVQPQHF.

V gene TRBV7-6 combines with J gene TRBJ1-6; D call uncertain. The CDR3 is 15 amino acids. The V end was cut by 4 bases, the J end by 10 bases, with 17 bases between. Per the germline V gene, CDR1 is SGHVS and CDR2 is FNYEAQ. CDR3 region: CASSSERVLGSPLHF. The CDR3 bases are TGTGCCAGCAGCTCAGAGAGGGTATTAGGCTCACCCCTCCACTTT.

The chain links TRBV6-5 to TRBJ1-6; weak D call: TRBD1 (6 bases). The CDR3 runs to 16 residues. V was clipped by 0 bases and J by 7 bases, with 13 bases between them. CDR1 MNHEY and CDR2 SVGAGI come from the germline V gene. The chain's CDR3 is CASSYSLGGTNSPLHF. As DNA, the CDR3 is TGTGCCAGCAGTTACTCGTTAGGGGGTACGAATTCACCCCTCCACTTT.

This clone was recorded only once. V is TRBV4-1 and J is TRBJ2-7; D perhaps matches TRBD2 (5 bases). This CDR3 contains 14 residues. Germline loops: CDR1 MGHRA, CDR2 YSYEKL. V was shortened by 4 bases and J by 4 bases, with 14 bases between the two germline ends. The CDR3: CASSPTTRGYEQYF. The CDR3 bases are TGCGCCAGCAGCCCGACTACTCGAGGATACGAGCAGTACTTC.

The chain links TRBV13 to TRBJ2-3; D gene uncertain. The germline V gene encodes CDR1 PRHDT and CDR2 FYEKMQ (reference sequence). CDR3 length equals 12 residues. The V end was cut by 2 bases, the J end by 4 bases, with 4 bases between. The CDR3 nucleotides are TGTGCCAGCAGCTTATCATCAGATACGCAGTATTTT. Its protein product is CASSLSSDTQYF.

The V call is TRBV7-8, the J call TRBJ1-4, with a weak D call TRBD1 (6 bases). This CDR3 region has 16 residues. The V end lost 5 bases, the J end lost 3 bases, and 16 bases lay between the germline ends. The V gene's germline CDR1 is SGHVS and CDR2 FQNEAQ. In DNA form, the CDR3 reads TGTGCCAGCAGCAGAAGGGGGGGCGCAGCTAATGAAAAACTGTTTTTT. Its protein product is CASSRRGGAANEKLFF. Looking up the rest from reference TRBV7-8 and TRBJ1-4 gives the full variable domain: GAGVSQSPRYKVAKRGQDVALRCDPISGHVSLFWYQQALGQGPEFLTYFQNEAQLDKSGLPSDRFFAERPEGSVSTLKIQRTQQEDSAVYLCASSRRGGAANEKLFFGSGTQLSVL.

The genes are TRBV6-6 and TRBJ1-2; tentatively, D is TRBD1 (6 bases). Germline V gene sequence: CDR1 MNHNY, CDR2 SVGAGI (reference sequence). V shed 5 bases and J shed 8 bases, with 9 bases lying between them. The CDR3 sequence is 11 residues long. CDR3 nucleotides: TGTGCCAGCAGTGGGGGCGCCGGCTACACCTTC. Translating gives CASSGGAGYTF.

V is TRBV7-9 and J is TRBJ1-2; D remains ambiguous. Germline values: CDR1 SEHNR, CDR2 FQNEAQ (reference sequence). Trimming shortened V by 1 base and J by 4 bases, and 4 bases separated the two germline ends. This CDR3 contains 12 residues. As DNA, the CDR3 is TGTGCCAGCAGCTTAGGGGCCTATGGCTACACCTTC. Encoded protein: CASSLGAYGYTF.

The CDR3 sequence is CASSFGAGAYGYTF. The CDR3 nucleotides are TGTGCCAGCAGTTTTGGGGCAGGGGCGTATGGCTACACCTTC. The chain combines TRBV27 with TRBJ1-2; tentative D call: TRBD1 (6 bases). The CDR3 sequence is 14 residues long. CDR1 and CDR2 (germline): MNHEY, SMNVEV (reference sequence). V was shortened by 3 bases and J by 5 bases, with 13 bases between the two germline ends.

The rearrangement links TRBV30 to TRBJ1-4; TRBD1 might be the D (5 bases). Germline V gives CDR1 GTSNPN, CDR2 SVGIG (reference sequence). V gave up 0 bases and J gave up 0 bases, with 20 bases separating them. The CDR3 is 19 residues long. In DNA, the CDR3 is TGTGCCTGGAGTGTAGCGAGGGAGGGGAAGGGTTCAACTAATGAAAAACTGTTTTTT. It codes for CAWSVAREGKGSTNEKLFF. The complete variable domain, with remaining parts taken from reference TRBV30 and TRBJ1-4, reads SQTIHQWPATLVQPVGSPLSLECTVEGTSNPNLYWYRQAAGRGLQLLFYSVGIGQISSEVPQNLSASRPQDRQFILSSKKLLLSDSGFYLCAWSVAREGKGSTNEKLFFGSGTQLSVL.

The chain combines TRBV7-2 with TRBJ1-2; 7 nucleotides match TRBD1. Germline lookup yields CDR1 SGHTA and CDR2 FQGNSA. The CDR3 sequence is 15 residues long. Losses at the gene ends were 5 bases for V and 4 bases for J; bases not matched to a gene: 10. This CDR3 reads CASSLLRDSPYGYTF. CDR3 coding DNA: TGTGCCAGCAGCCTCCTCCGGGACAGCCCCTATGGCTACACCTTC. The variable domain in full, completed from reference TRBV7-2 and TRBJ1-2, reads GAGVSQSPSNKVTEKGKDVELRCDPISGHTALYWYRQSLGQGLEFLIYFQGNSAPDKSGLPSDRFSAERTGGSVSTLTIQRTQQEDSAVYLCASSLLRDSPYGYTFGSGTRLTVV.

The chain joins TRBV3-1 (or the pseudogene TRBV3-2) to TRBJ2-7; 7 bases align to TRBD2. The CDR3 is 14 amino acids. CDR1 LGHDT and CDR2 YNNKEL come from the germline V gene (reference sequence). Trimming at V came to 4 bases and at J to 6 bases, leaving 9 bases not matched to a gene. CDR3 DNA sequence: TGTGCCAGCAGCCTCGGGGGAGGGCGTTCCGAGCAGTACTTC. This encodes CASSLGGGRSEQYF.

This clone was seen more than once but under ten times. The chain is built from TRBV5-1 and TRBJ2-2; D gene uncertain. Germline lookup yields CDR1 SGHRS and CDR2 YFSETQ. The length of the CDR3 is 13 residues. Trimming removed 4 bases at V and 9 bases at J, with 13 bases between. The chain's CDR3 is CASSAAGVRELFF. Written as DNA, the CDR3 is TGCGCCAGCAGCGCGGCCGGCGTGAGGGAGCTGTTTTTT.